The rows below give T cell receptor beta chains drawn from one sample of a study of blood T cell repertoires in COVID-19. Measured with immunoSEQ multiplex PCR; TCRdb has only the in-frame clones, and not every one. The sample has over 100,000 clones, about 87% seen once. The specimen sequenced was peripheral blood. The source is a woman aged 45-60 years with acute or convalescent COVID-19. CDR3s leave out the opening cysteine and the closing phenylalanine or tryptophan. Each record gives: CDR3 protein, J gene, V gene, CDR3 length, D gene. The D gene is left open where the match is weak.

CDR3: ASGQGGITEAF
J: TRBJ1-1
V: TRBV6-5
length: 11
D: TRBD1

CDR3: ASSIRDRDGELF
J: TRBJ2-2
V: TRBV19
length: 12
D: NA

CDR3: ASSQEGRLTNVLT
J: TRBJ2-6
V: TRBV14
length: 13
D: NA

CDR3: ASSDRGGWEAF
J: TRBJ1-1
V: TRBV12-3/TRBV12-4
length: 11
D: NA

CDR3: ASSFRGLSSNQPQH
J: TRBJ1-5
V: TRBV5-6
length: 14
D: NA

CDR3: TSTIGTAYGYT
J: TRBJ1-2
V: TRBV6-5
length: 11
D: TRBD1

CDR3: ASSVRDRFRLLGGYT
J: TRBJ1-2
V: TRBV2
length: 15
D: TRBD1

CDR3: VTDTQY
J: TRBJ2-3
V: TRBV12-3/TRBV12-4
length: 6
D: NA

CDR3: ASSEDRLNTEAF
J: TRBJ1-1
V: TRBV5-1
length: 12
D: TRBD1

CDR3: ASHRGQGARGYT
J: TRBJ1-2
V: TRBV6-6
length: 12
D: TRBD1

CDR3: ASSLDREGEAF
J: TRBJ1-1
V: TRBV4-1
length: 11
D: TRBD1

CDR3: ASSVTGTSLSGNTIY
J: TRBJ1-3
V: TRBV9
length: 15
D: NA

CDR3: ATSRDRRLASEKLF
J: TRBJ1-4
V: TRBV15
length: 14
D: NA

CDR3: ASSTRVGGYT
J: TRBJ1-2
V: TRBV19
length: 10
D: NA

CDR3: ASSLPGLAQH
J: TRBJ1-5
V: TRBV28
length: 10
D: NA

CDR3: ASSRLRSGETGELF
J: TRBJ2-2
V: TRBV14
length: 14
D: NA

CDR3: ASSFRGAGANYGYT
J: TRBJ1-2
V: TRBV10-2
length: 14
D: NA

CDR3: ASSSPGQGLVGYT
J: TRBJ1-2
V: TRBV28
length: 13
D: TRBD1

CDR3: ASSFSPGQGATEAF
J: TRBJ1-1
V: TRBV5-4
length: 14
D: TRBD1

CDR3: ASSTSLLGRGAF
J: TRBJ1-1
V: TRBV19
length: 12
D: NA

CDR3: ASSQDGAGKSGYT
J: TRBJ1-2
V: TRBV4-1
length: 13
D: NA

CDR3: ASSDRTGGTNYGYT
J: TRBJ1-2
V: TRBV6-1
length: 14
D: TRBD1

CDR3: ASSEGTALFGYT
J: TRBJ1-2
V: TRBV6-1
length: 12
D: NA

CDR3: ASSEGVRVSTDTQY
J: TRBJ2-3
V: TRBV2
length: 14
D: NA

CDR3: ASRISGALGEAF
J: TRBJ1-1
V: TRBV6-6
length: 12
D: NA

CDR3: ASRRQSEAF
J: TRBJ1-1
V: TRBV2
length: 9
D: NA

CDR3: ASSQSTGGRNSPLH
J: TRBJ1-6
V: TRBV3-1/TRBV3-2
length: 14
D: TRBD1

CDR3: ASSTGLTYEQY
J: TRBJ2-7
V: TRBV6-2/TRBV6-3
length: 11
D: NA

CDR3: ASTRGRGESYEQY
J: TRBJ2-7
V: TRBV6-5
length: 13
D: TRBD2

CDR3: ASSLFTRTTDTQY
J: TRBJ2-3
V: TRBV5-6
length: 13
D: NA

CDR3: ASRQRDSGEKLF
J: TRBJ1-4
V: TRBV2
length: 12
D: TRBD1

CDR3: ASSFSFNNSPLH
J: TRBJ1-6
V: TRBV6-5
length: 12
D: NA

CDR3: ASSATGLAGADTQY
J: TRBJ2-3
V: TRBV7-9
length: 14
D: TRBD2

CDR3: ASSPPLFNEQF
J: TRBJ2-1
V: TRBV11-3
length: 11
D: NA

CDR3: AWGGGGSTEKLF
J: TRBJ1-4
V: TRBV30
length: 12
D: NA

CDR3: SASQSTEAF
J: TRBJ1-1
V: TRBV20-1
length: 9
D: NA

CDR3: ASSFDRGRQKAF
J: TRBJ1-1
V: TRBV2
length: 12
D: TRBD1

CDR3: ASSPETGEAF
J: TRBJ1-1
V: TRBV18
length: 10
D: NA

CDR3: ASSYRGMYGYT
J: TRBJ1-2
V: TRBV27
length: 11
D: TRBD1

CDR3: ASSGTRDSRNTEAF
J: TRBJ1-1
V: TRBV27
length: 14
D: TRBD1

CDR3: ASSFWGDTEAF
J: TRBJ1-1
V: TRBV12-3/TRBV12-4
length: 11
D: NA

CDR3: ASSDREYTEAF
J: TRBJ1-1
V: TRBV6-1
length: 11
D: NA

CDR3: ASNPRGAPSNYGYT
J: TRBJ1-2
V: TRBV19
length: 14
D: NA

CDR3: ASSSSGRGTEAF
J: TRBJ1-1
V: TRBV5-4
length: 12
D: NA

CDR3: ASRGGQTYEKLF
J: TRBJ1-4
V: TRBV2
length: 12
D: NA

CDR3: ASSARTSQSGELF
J: TRBJ2-2
V: TRBV2
length: 13
D: TRBD2

CDR3: ASSYGGQVANYGYT
J: TRBJ1-2
V: TRBV6-6
length: 14
D: TRBD1

CDR3: ASSRGLGETQY
J: TRBJ2-5
V: TRBV27
length: 11
D: NA

CDR3: ASGGQGNSPLH
J: TRBJ1-6
V: TRBV12-3/TRBV12-4
length: 11
D: TRBD1

CDR3: AWSVGGKGNTIY
J: TRBJ1-3
V: TRBV30
length: 12
D: NA

CDR3: ASTELQSGTEAF
J: TRBJ1-1
V: TRBV5-1
length: 12
D: NA

CDR3: ASSQFPGTGNEKLF
J: TRBJ1-4
V: TRBV3-1/TRBV3-2
length: 14
D: TRBD1

CDR3: ASREDRVQSEAF
J: TRBJ1-1
V: TRBV19
length: 12
D: TRBD1

CDR3: ASSQTRLGQTDTQY
J: TRBJ2-3
V: TRBV7-8
length: 14
D: NA

CDR3: ASPGQGAREASYEQY
J: TRBJ2-7
V: TRBV9
length: 15
D: TRBD1

CDR3: ASSPRDRITDTQY
J: TRBJ2-3
V: TRBV14
length: 13
D: TRBD1

CDR3: ASSLEPGQGKPQH
J: TRBJ1-5
V: TRBV5-5
length: 13
D: TRBD1